Presented here are 15 T cell receptor beta chains from one specimen sequenced in a study of blood T cell repertoires in COVID-19. Assay used: immunoSEQ multiplex PCR; TCRdb lists only in-frame clones, some missing. The sample shows about 130,000 clones, about 85% of them seen only once. Sequenced sample: peripheral blood. These receptors came from a man aged 70 or older with acute or convalescent COVID-19.

This clone appeared a few times. This chain uses TRBV4-1 with TRBJ1-6; perhaps TRBD1 as D (5 bases). Per the germline V gene, CDR1 is MGHRA and CDR2 is YSYEKL. V lost 1 base and J lost 11, with 15 bases in between. The CDR3 runs 15 residues. CDR3 loop: CASSQAGQGGTPLHF. CDR3 nucleotides: TGCGCCAGCAGCCAAGCAGGGCAGGGAGGGACACCCCTCCACTTT.

The chain links TRBV30 to TRBJ2-5, with D perhaps matching TRBD1 (6 bases). V was trimmed by 0 bases and J by 4 bases, leaving 9 bases between them. The CDR3 has 13 amino acids. Germline V CDR1 and CDR2: GTSNPN, SVGIG (reference sequence). CDR3 in DNA: TGTGCCTGGAGTGTACAAGGGGGAGAGACCCAGTACTTC. This gives the protein CAWSVQGGETQYF.

This chain links TRBV4-1 with TRBJ2-7, with 7 bases identical to TRBD2. The CDR3 has 15 amino acids. The trim removed 6 bases at V and 6 bases at J, leaving 14 bases unmatched. The germline V gene encodes CDR1 MGHRA and CDR2 YSYEKL. CDR3 sequence reads: CASSSAAGLVGEQYF. The CDR3 coding sequence is TGCGCCAGCAGTTCCGCAGCGGGGTTAGTCGGCGAGCAGTACTTC.

CDR3 nucleotides: TGTGCCATCAGTGAGTCGATCTCAACTTTTACTTATAATTCACCCCTCCACTTT. This translates into CAISESISTFTYNSPLHF. The rearrangement joins TRBV10-3 to TRBJ1-6; D uncertain. CDR3 length equals 18 residues. The V gene lost 0 bases and the J gene lost 4 bases, with 16 bases spanning the gap. Germline-derived CDR1 and CDR2 are ENHRY and SYGVKD.

CDR3 nucleotide sequence: TGTGCCTGGAGCCCCAGGCCAGGCAATCAGCCCCAGCATTTT. Amino acid sequence: CAWSPRPGNQPQHF. V gene TRBV30 combines with J gene TRBJ1-5; D call uncertain. The CDR3 length is 14 residues. V gave up 3 bases and J gave up 2 bases, with 11 bases separating them. Germline values: CDR1 GTSNPN, CDR2 SVGIG (reference sequence).

This rearrangement joins TRBV7-9 to TRBJ2-7, with D perhaps matching TRBD1 (7 bases). This CDR3 region has 14 residues. CDR1 is SEHNR, CDR2 FQNEAQ, per germline (reference sequence). V was cut by 3 bases and J by 4 bases, with 13 bases left in between. The CDR3 DNA reads as TGTGCCAGCAGCTTTAGTTCAGGGGGGTACGAGCAGTACTTC. This translates into CASSFSSGGYEQYF.

The J gene is TRBJ2-5, the V gene TRBV29-1; weak D call: TRBD2 (6 bases). The CDR3 runs 14 residues. The V end was cut by 1 base, the J end by 7 bases, with 16 bases between. The germline gives CDR1 SQVTM, CDR2 ANQGSEA. The CDR3 sequence is CSVEGPTVGGTQYF. CDR3 coding DNA: TGCAGCGTTGAAGGTCCGACAGTCGGGGGGACCCAGTACTTC.

As DNA, the CDR3 is TGCAGTGCTAGTGCAGGTCGTACTGAAGCTTTCTTT. It specifies CSASAGRTEAFF. The genes are TRBV20-1 and TRBJ1-1; no reliable D call. This CDR3 spans 12 amino acids. The V gene lost 3 bases and the J gene lost 5 bases, with 10 bases spanning the gap. The germline CDR1 and CDR2 sequences are DFQATT and SNEGSKA (reference sequence).

The chain uses TRBV7-8 and TRBJ1-6; tentative D call: TRBD1 (6 bases). Looked up from germline, CDR1 is SGHVS and CDR2 is FQNEAQ. V lost 1 base, J lost 10 bases, and 14 bases lay in between. This CDR3 region has 15 residues. The CDR3 DNA reads TGTGCCAGCAGCTTAGTACAGGGCCAAGGATCACCCCTCCACTTT. Translation: CASSLVQGQGSPLHF.

The chain combines TRBV27 with TRBJ2-3, with D tentatively TRBD2 (5 bases). CDR3 length: 14 amino acids. V lost 2 bases to trimming and J lost 3 bases, with 9 bases between them. The germline V gene encodes CDR1 MNHEY and CDR2 SMNVEV (reference sequence). The CDR3 DNA reads as TGTGCCAGCAGTTTAAGTCGGGGTACAGATACGCAGTATTTT. Translation: CASSLSRGTDTQYF.

The chain joins TRBV5-1 to TRBJ1-1, with TRBD1 matching over 7 bases. CDR1 SGHRS and CDR2 YFSETQ come from the germline V gene. The length of the CDR3 is 13 residues. The V segment lost 2 bases and the J segment 3 bases; nucleotides outside the gene matches: 1. CDR3 in DNA: TGCGCCAGCAGCTTCACAGGGGACACTGAAGCTTTCTTT. Translation gives CASSFTGDTEAFF.

The V call is TRBV11-1, the J call TRBJ2-7; possibly TRBD1 for D (6 bases). The CDR3 has 14 residues. Trimming pared 5 bases from V and 5 bases from J, leaving 16 bases between. Germline loops: CDR1 SGHAT, CDR2 FQDESV (reference sequence). The CDR3 loop is CASSPSPRGHEQYF. In nucleotides, the CDR3 is TGTGCCAGCAGCCCCTCCCCCAGGGGCCACGAGCAGTACTTC.

The chain links TRBV6-1 to TRBJ1-2; no definite D call. This CDR3 contains 13 residues. Germline-derived CDR1 and CDR2 are MNHNS and SASEGT. Trimming cost V 2 bases and J 1 base, with 5 bases left between them. The CDR3 sequence: CASSEQVNYGYTF. The CDR3 DNA is TGTGCCAGCAGTGAACAGGTTAACTATGGCTACACCTTC.

The chain is built from TRBV9 and TRBJ1-2; TRBD1 matches 8 bases. CDR3 size: 14 residues. The germline gives CDR1 SGDLS, CDR2 YYNGEE. Unmatched junction bases numbered 8, after V lost 4 bases and J lost 6 bases. The chain's CDR3 is CASSRTGNLHGYTF. CDR3 bases: TGTGCCAGCAGCCGGACAGGGAACCTCCATGGCTACACCTTC.

V is TRBV20-1 and J is TRBJ1-2; perhaps TRBD1 as D (6 bases). This CDR3 contains 11 residues. Germline V gene sequence: CDR1 DFQATT, CDR2 SNEGSKA (reference sequence). V was pared by 0 bases and J by 10 bases, with 9 bases between. The CDR3 DNA follows: TGCAGTGCTAGAGATCCAGGGGCCTACACCTTC. This codes for CSARDPGAYTF.